These 28 T cell receptor beta chains share one sample of origin, sequenced in a study of blood T cell repertoires in COVID-19. Some clones are missing from TCRdb's copy, which holds only in-frame ones; the method was immunoSEQ multiplex PCR. The data hold roughly 75,000 clones, with around 84% observed a single time. Specimen: peripheral blood. These receptors were obtained from a woman in her 70s with acute or convalescent COVID-19.

The rearrangement links TRBV30 to TRBJ1-3; D not resolved. Germline loops: CDR1 GTSNPN, CDR2 SVGIG (reference sequence). Trimming stripped 3 bases from V and 0 bases from J, with 6 bases between. The length of the CDR3 is 13 residues. CDR3 residues: CAWSLSSGNTIYF. The CDR3 DNA reads TGTGCCTGGAGCCTGAGCTCTGGAAACACCATATATTTT.

The chain links TRBV6-6 to TRBJ2-7, with TRBD2 as a possible D gene (6 bases). CDR3 length: 14 amino acids. V was trimmed by 2 bases and J by 0 bases, leaving 8 bases between them. Per the germline V gene, CDR1 is MNHNY and CDR2 is SVGAGI (reference sequence). For the CDR3, the DNA is TGTGCCAGCAGTTACGTGCGGGACTCCTACGAGCAGTACTTC. Translating gives CASSYVRDSYEQYF.

DNA for the CDR3: TGTGCCAGCAGACCCCGGACAGGGGGCTCCGAGCAGTACTTC. Translating gives CASRPRTGGSEQYF. This chain joins TRBV2 and TRBJ2-7, with 11 bases matching TRBD1. J gave up 6 bases and V 6 bases, and 7 bases lay outside the gene matches. This CDR3 is built from 14 residues. Germline V gene lookup returns CDR1 SNHLY and CDR2 FYNNEI.

The genes are TRBV2 and TRBJ1-2; D remains unclear. The CDR3 runs to 14 residues. V gave up 0 bases and J gave up 2 bases, with 7 bases separating them. Germline loops: CDR1 SNHLY, CDR2 FYNNEI. CDR3 bases: TGTGCCAGCAGTGAAGCAGAACAAAACTATGGCTACACCTTC. Protein sequence: CASSEAEQNYGYTF.

This rearrangement joins TRBV4-1 to TRBJ2-1; D is perhaps TRBD2 (6 bases). CDR1 and CDR2 from the germline V gene are MGHRA and YSYEKL. Between the trimmed V and J ends, which lost 0 bases and 8 bases, there was a span of 11 bases. The CDR3 is 14 residues long. The CDR3 here is CASSQDFRGDEQFF. Here the CDR3 DNA reads TGCGCCAGCAGCCAAGATTTCCGCGGGGATGAGCAGTTCTTC.

This chain links TRBV7-8 with TRBJ2-7; 9 bases line up with TRBD2. The CDR3 length is 16 residues. The V and J ends lost 5 bases and 3 bases, in that order; junction bases with no gene match: 11. Per the germline V gene, CDR1 is SGHVS and CDR2 is FQNEAQ. The CDR3, as DNA: TGTGCCAGCAGCCCGAATTCGGGGACTAGCAGCTACGAGCAGTACTTC. This gives the protein CASSPNSGTSSYEQYF.

V usage is TRBV5-1 and J usage is TRBJ1-6; 8 bases are a match to TRBD1. With 0 bases clipped from V and 8 bases from J, the junction kept 10 bases outside the gene matches. The CDR3 totals 17 residues. CDR1 SGHRS and CDR2 YFSETQ come from the germline V gene. CDR3 DNA: TGCGCCAGCAGCTTGGAGAGGGGACAGGCAGTCGATTCACCCCTCCACTTT. The encoded protein is CASSLERGQAVDSPLHF.

V usage is TRBV2 and J usage is TRBJ2-2; weak D call: TRBD1 (5 bases). CDR1 is SNHLY and CDR2 is FYNNEI in the germline V gene. V gave up 6 bases and J gave up 6 bases, with 11 bases separating them. The CDR3 covers 13 residues. DNA of the CDR3: TGTGCCAGCAGAGTAAGGGGCCCCGGGGAGCTGTTTTTT. Encoded protein: CASRVRGPGELFF.

This chain connects TRBV5-1 to TRBJ2-3; the D gene is possibly TRBD2 (5 bases). V was trimmed by 4 bases and J by 1 base, leaving 10 bases between them. CDR3 length: 14 amino acids. The germline V gene has CDR1 SGHRS and CDR2 YFSETQ. The CDR3: CASSVGGGTDTQYF. CDR3 nucleotides: TGCGCCAGCAGCGTTGGAGGTGGCACAGATACGCAGTATTTT.

This chain links TRBV2 with TRBJ2-3; a weak D match, TRBD1 (6 bases). Germline CDR1 and CDR2: SNHLY and FYNNEI. The CDR3 covers 14 residues. V lost 5 bases and J 6 bases, leaving 15 bases between the germline ends. The chain's CDR3 is CASSSRLQGDTQYF. The CDR3 DNA reads TGTGCCAGCAGTTCTAGATTGCAGGGGGATACGCAGTATTTT.

The chain links TRBV19 to TRBJ2-6; D remains unclear. The V gene lost 7 bases and the J gene lost 3 bases, with 13 bases spanning the gap. The germline V gene has CDR1 LNHDA and CDR2 SQIVND (reference sequence). The CDR3 length is 15 residues. The CDR3 bases are TGTGCCAGTACCTCCCCGTGGAGTGGGGCCAACGTCCTGACTTTC. This encodes CASTSPWSGANVLTF. The full variable domain, rest sourced from reference TRBV19 and TRBJ2-6, is DGGITQSPKYLFRKEGQNVTLSCEQNLNHDAMYWYRQDPGQGLRLIYYSQIVNDFQKGDIAEGYSVSREKKESFPLTVTSAQKNPTAFYLCASTSPWSGANVLTFGAGSRLTVL.

The chain couples TRBV27 to TRBJ1-5, with TRBD1 as a possible D gene (5 bases). V was pared by 3 bases and J by 5 bases, with 11 bases between. The CDR3 contains 14 residues. Germline V gene lookup returns CDR1 MNHEY and CDR2 SMNVEV (reference sequence). The CDR3 reads CASSFWGGDQPQHF. CDR3 coding DNA: TGTGCCAGCAGTTTTTGGGGGGGAGATCAGCCCCAGCATTTT.

This rearrangement joins TRBV12-3 or TRBV12-4 to TRBJ1-1; 8 positions match TRBD1. V gave up 2 bases and J gave up 6 bases; unmatched junction bases: 2. The CDR3 covers 13 residues. DNA of the CDR3: TGTGCCAGCAGTTTAACGGACAGGGCTGAAGCTTTCTTT. This gives the protein CASSLTDRAEAFF.

This clone was counted a few times. This rearrangement joins TRBV2 to TRBJ2-7; maybe TRBD2 (6 bases). The CDR3 length is 13 residues. The germline V gene encodes CDR1 SNHLY and CDR2 FYNNEI. V was pared by 6 bases and J by 3 bases, with 12 bases between. The DNA of the CDR3 is TGTGCCAGCAGCCAATCGGGAGTCTACGAGCAGTACTTC. This codes for CASSQSGVYEQYF.

The V call is TRBV27, the J call TRBJ2-1, with 10 positions matching TRBD1. V shed 8 bases, J shed 5 bases, and the junction held 12 bases outside the gene matches. The germline V gene encodes CDR1 MNHEY and CDR2 SMNVEV (reference sequence). The CDR3 runs to 16 residues. The CDR3 loop reads CASSRRTGTGDNEQFF. The CDR3 region has the DNA TGTGCCAGCTCAAGAAGAACCGGGACAGGGGACAATGAGCAGTTCTTC.

The rearrangement links TRBV3-1 (or the pseudogene TRBV3-2) to TRBJ2-1, with 13 bases identical to TRBD2. Trimming cost V 1 base and J 12 bases; bases outside gene matches: 3. CDR3 size: 14 residues. Germline V gene sequence: CDR1 LGHDT, CDR2 YNNKEL (reference sequence). The CDR3 reads CASSQGTSGSGQFF. Written as DNA, the CDR3 is TGTGCCAGCAGCCAAGGGACTAGCGGGAGCGGGCAGTTCTTC.

The rearrangement links TRBV7-9 to TRBJ1-1; D unresolved. The CDR3 runs to 15 residues. The V end was cut by 2 bases, the J end by 10 bases, with 20 bases between. Per the germline V gene, CDR1 is SEHNR and CDR2 is FQNEAQ (reference sequence). CDR3 sequence (DNA): TGTGCCAGCAGCTTAAGTCCGGAGGCGGGCGGCGGAGCTTTCTTT. Protein: CASSLSPEAGGGAFF.

The J gene is TRBJ1-1, the V gene TRBV11-3; D call uncertain. CDR1 is SGHNT and CDR2 is YENEEA in the germline V gene. The CDR3 loop spans 13 amino acids. The germline V and J ends were trimmed by 4 bases and 6 bases, with 12 bases remaining between them. CDR3 bases: TGTGCCAGCAGCTCCGGATCGGGTTCTGAAGCTTTCTTT. It is translated as CASSSGSGSEAFF.

The V and J genes are TRBV2 and TRBJ1-6, with TRBD1 matching 9 bases. The CDR3 is 14 amino acids. V shed 8 bases, J shed 7 bases, and the junction held 6 bases outside the gene matches. The germline V gene has CDR1 SNHLY and CDR2 FYNNEI. CDR3 in DNA: TGTGCCAGCTACCGGGACAGGGTCAATTCACCCCTCCACTTT. Translating it yields CASYRDRVNSPLHF.

V usage is TRBV11-2 and J usage is TRBJ2-1, with 9 bases lining up with TRBD1. V shed 2 bases, J shed 0 bases, and the junction held 5 bases outside the gene matches. Germline CDR1 is SGHAT and CDR2 is FQNNGV. The CDR3 runs to 17 residues. The CDR3 here is CASSLTPTGGSYNEQFF. The CDR3 DNA reads as TGTGCCAGCAGCTTAACTCCGACAGGGGGCTCCTACAATGAGCAGTTCTTC.

The genes are TRBV10-3 and TRBJ2-5; the match to TRBD1 covers 8 bases. CDR1 and CDR2 (germline): ENHRY, SYGVKD. The CDR3 contains 13 residues. The V gene end was trimmed by 7 bases and the J gene end by 5 bases; junction bases not matched to a gene: 6. This CDR3 is CAINQGAGETQYF. The CDR3 region has the DNA TGTGCCATCAACCAGGGGGCCGGGGAGACCCAGTACTTC.

The CDR3 DNA reads as TGTGCCAGCAGCTTAGAGATGATGCCTCTCCAGGGGCAGTACTTC. Residues: CASSLEMMPLQGQYF. This chain connects TRBV7-2 to TRBJ2-7, with D possibly being TRBD1 (5 bases). The CDR3 is 15 amino acids. Trimming left V 1 base short and J 9 bases short, with 19 bases between. Germline V gene data show CDR1 as SGHTA and CDR2 as FQGNSA.

This clone was counted a few times. This chain uses TRBV18 with TRBJ1-6; D possibly corresponds to TRBD1 (6 bases). Germline V gene sequence: CDR1 KGHSH, CDR2 LQKENI. The CDR3 extends over 14 amino acids. Trimming removed 6 bases at V and 7 bases at J, with 13 bases between. The CDR3 DNA follows: TGTGCCAGCTCCTTAGGGCAGGGGAATTCACCCCTCCACTTT. Protein: CASSLGQGNSPLHF.

This clone was counted ten times or more. The chain couples TRBV19 to TRBJ2-7; no firm D call. V lost 3 bases and J 0 bases, leaving 15 bases between the germline ends. The CDR3 runs to 16 residues. Germline lookup yields CDR1 LNHDA and CDR2 SQIVND (reference sequence). The CDR3 protein is CASSISPPPSSYEQYF. The DNA of the CDR3 is TGTGCCAGTAGTATTTCCCCACCGCCTAGCTCCTACGAGCAGTACTTC.

CDR3 sequence reads: CAISQTGGNQPQHF. The CDR3 DNA reads as TGTGCCATCAGCCAAACGGGGGGGAATCAGCCCCAGCATTTT. The chain uses TRBV10-3 and TRBJ1-5, with D possibly TRBD1 on 5 matching bases. Germline V lookup: CDR1 ENHRY, CDR2 SYGVKD. The CDR3 runs 14 residues. Trimming removed 6 bases at V and 4 bases at J, with 13 bases between.

The chain combines TRBV6-6 with TRBJ2-1; D is undetermined. Germline V gene data show CDR1 as MNHNY and CDR2 as SVGAGI (reference sequence). The CDR3 has 11 residues. The germline V and J ends were trimmed by 6 bases and 6 bases, with 6 bases remaining between them. The CDR3 region has the DNA TGTGCCAGCAGCCACTCCAATGAGCAGTTCTTC. It specifies CASSHSNEQFF.

The rearrangement uses TRBV7-8 and TRBJ2-7, with 7 bases lining up with TRBD2. Trimming cost V 1 base and J 6 bases; bases outside gene matches: 6. This CDR3 is built from 14 residues. CDR1 is SGHVS, CDR2 FQNEAQ, per germline. CDR3 nucleotides: TGTGCCAGCAGCTTAGACCCTGCGGGAGCCGAGCAGTACTTC. Protein: CASSLDPAGAEQYF.

The V gene is TRBV11-3, the J gene TRBJ2-5; TRBD2 agrees at 12 bases. This CDR3 region has 15 residues. V lost 2 bases, J lost 5 bases, and 3 bases stayed unmatched. Germline V CDR1 and CDR2: SGHNT, YENEEA. CDR3 sequence (DNA): TGTGCCAGCAGCTTAAACGGACTAGCGGGGGAGACCCAGTACTTC. Its translation: CASSLNGLAGETQYF.